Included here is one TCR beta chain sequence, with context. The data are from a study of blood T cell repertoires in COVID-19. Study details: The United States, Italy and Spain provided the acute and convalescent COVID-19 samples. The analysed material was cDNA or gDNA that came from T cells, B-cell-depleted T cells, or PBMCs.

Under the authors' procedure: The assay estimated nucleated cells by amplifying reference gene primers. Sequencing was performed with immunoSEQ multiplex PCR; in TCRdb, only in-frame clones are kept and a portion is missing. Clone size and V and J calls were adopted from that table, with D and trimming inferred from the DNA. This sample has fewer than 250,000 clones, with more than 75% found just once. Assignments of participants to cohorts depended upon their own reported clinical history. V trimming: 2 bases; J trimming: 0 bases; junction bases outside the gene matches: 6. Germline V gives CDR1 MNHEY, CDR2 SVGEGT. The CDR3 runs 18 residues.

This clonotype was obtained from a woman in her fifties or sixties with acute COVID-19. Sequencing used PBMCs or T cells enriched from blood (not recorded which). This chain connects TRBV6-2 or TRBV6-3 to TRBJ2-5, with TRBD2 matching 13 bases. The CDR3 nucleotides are TGTGCCAGCAGTTACCCGACTAGCGGGGGGCTGTACCAAGAGACCCAGTACTTC. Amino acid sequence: CASSYPTSGGLYQETQYF.